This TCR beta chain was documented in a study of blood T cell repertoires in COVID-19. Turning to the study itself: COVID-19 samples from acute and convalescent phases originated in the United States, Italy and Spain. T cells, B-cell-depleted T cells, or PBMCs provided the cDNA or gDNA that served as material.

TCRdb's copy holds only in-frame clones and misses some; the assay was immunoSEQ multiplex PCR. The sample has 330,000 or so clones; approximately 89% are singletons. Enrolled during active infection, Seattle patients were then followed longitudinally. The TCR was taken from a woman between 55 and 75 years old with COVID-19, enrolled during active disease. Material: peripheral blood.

The CDR3, as DNA: TGTGCCAGCAGCCCCCGGACAGGGGTTAATTCACCCCTCCACTTT. This sequence encodes CASSPRTGVNSPLHF. The chain links TRBV9 to TRBJ1-6; 9 bases align to TRBD1. V shed 4 bases, J shed 6 bases, and the junction held 5 bases outside the gene matches. Germline CDR1 and CDR2: SGDLS and YYNGEE. The CDR3 is made up of 15 amino acids.